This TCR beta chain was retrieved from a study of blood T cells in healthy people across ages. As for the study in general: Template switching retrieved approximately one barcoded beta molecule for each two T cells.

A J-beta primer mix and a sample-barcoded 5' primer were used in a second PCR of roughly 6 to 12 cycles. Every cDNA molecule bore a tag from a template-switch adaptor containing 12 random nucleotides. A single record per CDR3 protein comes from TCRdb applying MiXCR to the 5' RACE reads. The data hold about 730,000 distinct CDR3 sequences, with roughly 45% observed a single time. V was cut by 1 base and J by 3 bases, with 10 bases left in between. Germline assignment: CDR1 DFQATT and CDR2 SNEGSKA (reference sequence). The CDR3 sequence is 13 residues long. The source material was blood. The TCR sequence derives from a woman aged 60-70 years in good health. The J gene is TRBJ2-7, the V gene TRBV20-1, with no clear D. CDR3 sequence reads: CSARGGPVYEQYF. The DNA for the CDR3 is TGCAGTGCTAGAGGAGGACCAGTCTACGAGCAGTACTTC.